The 31 T cell receptor beta chains given below trace back to one sample, sequenced in a study of blood T cell repertoires in COVID-19. Libraries were prepared by immunoSEQ multiplex PCR; TCRdb keeps only in-frame clonotypes and omits some of them. The table shows about 260,000 clones, with around 83% occurring only once. Sequencing was performed on peripheral blood. The receptors shown here come from a woman between 35 and 50 years old who had recovered from COVID-19.

This clone was seen once. This sequence joins TRBV5-4 and TRBJ2-6; weak D call: TRBD2 (6 bases). The V gene's germline CDR1 is SGHNT and CDR2 YYREEE (reference sequence). The CDR3 is 14 residues long. This chain's CDR3 is CASRAEGRANVLTF. CDR3 bases: TGTGCTTCCAGGGCGGAGGGGAGGGCCAACGTCCTGACTTTC.

The V gene is TRBV7-6, the J gene TRBJ2-5; D uncertain. In germline, CDR1 is SGHVS, CDR2 FNYEAQ. Deletions cut 1 base from V and 2 bases from J, with 5 bases between. The CDR3 runs 13 residues. CDR3: CASSLDMQETQYF. The CDR3, as DNA: TGTGCCAGCAGCTTAGATATGCAAGAGACCCAGTACTTC.

The V and J genes are TRBV3-1 (or the pseudogene TRBV3-2) and TRBJ2-5; TRBD2 aligns across 8 bases. Losses at the gene ends were 3 bases for V and 2 bases for J; bases not matched to a gene: 8. CDR3 length equals 16 residues. The germline CDR1 and CDR2 sequences are LGHDT and YNNKEL (reference sequence). CDR3 DNA: TGTGCCAGCAGCCAGGAACTCGGGAGGGTACAAGAGACCCAGTACTTC. Translated, it gives CASSQELGRVQETQYF.

This clone has a single count. The CDR3 bases are TGTGCCATCAACGGGTTGGCAGGGGAGCAGTTCTTC. Its translation: CAINGLAGEQFF. The rearrangement links TRBV10-3 to TRBJ2-1, with a possible D match to TRBD1 (5 bases). This CDR3 comprises 12 residues. Trimming shortened V by 7 bases and J by 10 bases, and 14 bases separated the two germline ends. The V gene's germline CDR1 is ENHRY and CDR2 SYGVKD.

CDR3 bases: TGTGCCAGCAACAGGTTTTTGAACACTGAAGCTTTCTTT. Translation: CASNRFLNTEAFF. This chain uses TRBV6-5 with TRBJ1-1; maybe TRBD1 (5 bases). Germline loops: CDR1 MNHEY, CDR2 SVGAGI. Trimming cost V 7 bases and J 0 bases, with 9 bases left between them. There are 13 residues in the CDR3.

V is TRBV9 and J is TRBJ2-3; 8 positions agree with TRBD2. CDR3 length: 14 residues. Germline trimming cut 3 bases from V and 4 bases from J; bases unmatched to any gene: 4. Germline V lookup: CDR1 SGDLS, CDR2 YYNGEE. CDR3 loop: CASSDPGGPDTQYF. In DNA form, the CDR3 reads TGTGCCAGCAGCGACCCGGGAGGGCCAGATACGCAGTATTTT. Drawing the rest from reference TRBV9 and TRBJ2-3, the complete variable domain is DSGVTQTPKHLITATGQRVTLRCSPRSGDLSVYWYQQSLDQGLQFLIQYYNGEERAKGNILERFSAQQFPDLHSELNLSSLELGDSALYFCASSDPGGPDTQYFGPGTRLTVL.

The V call is TRBV6-5, the J call TRBJ1-2; weak D call: TRBD1 (5 bases). The CDR3 has 13 residues. Germline CDR1 MNHEY, CDR2 SVGAGI. The ends were cut back, 7 bases at V and 4 bases at J, with 13 bases in the middle. CDR3 in DNA: TGTGCCAGCATCTTATCGACAGCCTATGGCTACACCTTC. As protein: CASILSTAYGYTF.

The CDR3, as DNA: TGTGCCAGCAGCCCCCTGTCCAGCGGGGGGGGAGCAGATACGCAGTATTTT. Residues: CASSPLSSGGGADTQYF. This chain connects TRBV13 to TRBJ2-3, with 10 bases identical to TRBD2. CDR3 length equals 17 residues. Trimming removed 5 bases from V and 4 bases from J; junction bases left unmatched: 12. Germline V CDR1 and CDR2: PRHDT, FYEKMQ (reference sequence). The whole variable domain, filled in from reference TRBV13 and TRBJ2-3, reads AAGVIQSPRHLIKEKRETATLKCYPIPRHDTVYWYQQGPGQDPQFLISFYEKMQSDKGSIPDRFSAQQFSDYHSELNMSSLELGDSALYFCASSPLSSGGGADTQYFGPGTRLTVL.

The chain employs TRBV20-1 and TRBJ2-7; D is undetermined. This CDR3 region has 10 residues. V was clipped by 6 bases and J by 7 bases, with 10 bases between them. CDR1 and CDR2 from the germline V gene are DFQATT and SNEGSKA (reference sequence). Written as DNA, the CDR3 is TGCAGTGCCCCGCGTGATGAGCAGTACTTC. This encodes CSAPRDEQYF.

The chain uses TRBV29-1 and TRBJ2-7; 9 bases match TRBD2. J gave up 4 bases and V 6 bases, and 10 bases lay outside the gene matches. The CDR3 length is 14 residues. Germline V CDR1 and CDR2: SQVTM, ANQGSEA. For the CDR3, the DNA is TGCAGCGTCCAACCCGGGACTAGCACGTACGAGCAGTACTTC. Protein: CSVQPGTSTYEQYF.

The chain recombines TRBV6-2 or TRBV6-3 with TRBJ2-1, with 11 positions matching TRBD1. After removal of 3 bases from V and 2 bases from J, the junction contained 3 bases not matched to a gene. Germline assignment: CDR1 MNHEY and CDR2 SVGEGT. The CDR3 has 16 residues. CDR3 amino acids: CASSYVDRGPYNEQFF. CDR3 coding DNA: TGTGCCAGCAGTTATGTGGACAGGGGGCCCTACAATGAGCAGTTCTTC.

The chain uses TRBV12-3 or TRBV12-4 and TRBJ2-1, with D perhaps matching TRBD1 (6 bases). With 8 bases removed from V and 8 bases from J, the gap between germline ends came to 16 bases. The CDR3 consists of 13 residues. CDR3 sequence reads: CASSYRARDEQFF. The CDR3 coding sequence is TGTGCCAGCTCTTACAGGGCTAGAGATGAGCAGTTCTTC.

The V and J genes are TRBV20-1 and TRBJ2-3; 8 bases match TRBD2. Germline V CDR1 and CDR2: DFQATT, SNEGSKA (reference sequence). The CDR3 is 15 amino acids. V lost 3 bases to trimming and J lost 4 bases; unmatched junction nucleotides: 9. CDR3 loop: CSASGAAGVSDTQYF. The CDR3 DNA reads as TGCAGTGCTAGTGGGGCAGCGGGGGTGTCAGATACGCAGTATTTT.

This clone was seen a few times. This chain connects TRBV15 to TRBJ2-3; D is possibly TRBD2 (6 bases). The germline gives CDR1 LNHNV, CDR2 YYDKDF (reference sequence). This CDR3 contains 15 residues. V lost 2 bases, J lost 1 base, and 10 bases lay in between. CDR3 DNA sequence: TGTGCCACCAGCAGACTGCGCGGGGGCACAGATACGCAGTATTTT. Protein product: CATSRLRGGTDTQYF.

CDR3 sequence: CASSRPSGYEQYF. In nucleotides, the CDR3 is TGTGCCAGCAGCCGCCCTAGCGGTTACGAGCAGTACTTC. The rearrangement joins TRBV3-1 (or the pseudogene TRBV3-2) to TRBJ2-7; 7 nucleotides align to TRBD2. The CDR3 runs 13 residues. Germline CDR1 reads LGHDT; CDR2 reads YNNKEL (reference sequence). V shed 4 bases, J shed 4 bases, and the junction held 4 bases outside the gene matches.

This rearrangement joins TRBV28 to TRBJ2-7; maybe TRBD2 (6 bases). This CDR3 contains 15 residues. Germline V gene data show CDR1 as MDHEN and CDR2 as SYDVKM. V lost 2 bases to trimming and J lost 0 bases, with 11 bases between them. CDR3 protein: CASSLGGTGSYEQYF. In DNA, the CDR3 is TGTGCCAGCAGTTTAGGCGGGACTGGCTCCTACGAGCAGTACTTC.

This clone was counted a few times. DNA of the CDR3: TGTGCCAGCAGTGAAAACAGGTCTTATGGCTACACCTTC. Protein sequence: CASSENRSYGYTF. The chain has TRBV2 and TRBJ1-2, with D maybe TRBD1 (5 bases). The CDR3 sequence is 13 residues long. The ends were cut back, 2 bases at V and 5 bases at J, with 9 bases in the middle. CDR1 is SNHLY and CDR2 is FYNNEI in the germline V gene.

The chain couples TRBV6-5 to TRBJ2-1, with 12 bases that match TRBD2. Germline V lookup: CDR1 MNHEY, CDR2 SVGAGI. After removal of 7 bases from V and 4 bases from J, the junction contained 5 bases not matched to a gene. This CDR3 contains 15 residues. The CDR3 reads CASNPLAGGYNEQFF. The CDR3 DNA sequence: TGTGCCAGCAACCCACTAGCGGGGGGTTACAATGAGCAGTTCTTC.

The V gene is TRBV6-4, the J gene TRBJ1-5; 7 bases fit TRBD1. In germline, CDR1 is MRHNA, CDR2 SNTAGT. V was clipped by 8 bases and J by 5 bases; unmatched bases: 9. The CDR3 consists of 14 residues. The CDR3 spells CASSGQTLYQPQHF. The CDR3 DNA follows: TGTGCCAGCTCGGGACAGACATTATATCAGCCCCAGCATTTT.

The chain couples TRBV27 to TRBJ1-2; 9 bases agree with TRBD1. V trimming: 6 bases; J trimming: 7 bases; junction bases outside the gene matches: 21. The length of the CDR3 is 18 residues. Germline V lookup: CDR1 MNHEY, CDR2 SMNVEV (reference sequence). Written as DNA, the CDR3 is TGTGCCAGCAGCCCACTCGGGACAGGGAAGGGGGAGTCGGGTGGCTACACCTTC. Residues: CASSPLGTGKGESGGYTF.

The J gene is TRBJ2-2, the V gene TRBV11-1; a possible D gene is TRBD1 (5 bases). In germline, CDR1 is SGHAT, CDR2 FQDESV (reference sequence). The CDR3 is 16 amino acids. Trimming shortened V by 5 bases and J by 1 base, and 14 bases separated the two germline ends. This chain's CDR3 is CASSHIADRNTGELFF. For the CDR3, the DNA is TGTGCCAGCAGCCACATTGCAGACAGGAACACCGGGGAGCTGTTTTTT.

This chain connects TRBV18 to TRBJ2-2; D not resolved. The CDR3 consists of 14 residues. Germline CDR1 reads KGHSH; CDR2 reads LQKENI. Deletions cut 3 bases from V and 1 base from J, with 6 bases between. CDR3 region: CASSPSRNTGELFF. The CDR3 bases are TGTGCCAGCTCACCCTCTCGGAACACCGGGGAGCTGTTTTTT.

The chain joins TRBV7-9 to TRBJ1-1; weak D call: TRBD1 (5 bases). Per the germline V gene, CDR1 is SEHNR and CDR2 is FQNEAQ (reference sequence). Trimming stripped 2 bases from V and 9 bases from J, with 13 bases between. CDR3 length equals 13 residues. CDR3 bases: TGTGCCAGCAGCTTAATTGGGGCGAGTAAAGCTTTCTTT. Translated: CASSLIGASKAFF.

The chain uses TRBV30 and TRBJ1-1; D is unclear. V was cut by 2 bases and J by 8 bases, with 9 bases left in between. Germline loops: CDR1 GTSNPN, CDR2 SVGIG (reference sequence). The CDR3 totals 11 residues. CDR3 bases: TGTGCCTGGAGTAACTCACCGGAAGCTTTCTTT. Translating it yields CAWSNSPEAFF.

The rearrangement uses TRBV6-5 and TRBJ1-6; 8 bases are a match to TRBD1. The CDR3 spans 14 residues. Germline CDR1 MNHEY, CDR2 SVGAGI. J was trimmed by 7 bases and V by 8 bases; bases with no gene match: 7. The CDR3 DNA follows: TGTGCCAGCGGAGACAGGGGCGGGAATTCACCCCTCCACTTT. This gives the protein CASGDRGGNSPLHF.

The chain employs TRBV7-9 and TRBJ1-4, with D possibly TRBD1 on 5 matching bases. The CDR3 loop spans 14 amino acids. Trimming stripped 4 bases from V and 5 bases from J, with 11 bases between. The germline gives CDR1 SEHNR, CDR2 FQNEAQ (reference sequence). CDR3 bases: TGTGCCAGCAGCTCGGACATCGCAAATGAAAAACTGTTTTTT. It translates to CASSSDIANEKLFF.

This clone has only one observation. Written as DNA, the CDR3 is TGTGCCAGCAGCGGACGACAGGTCCCCGGGGAGCTGTTTTTT. As protein: CASSGRQVPGELFF. V and J are TRBV7-9 and TRBJ2-2; TRBD1 is a possible D gene (6 bases). Germline V gene sequence: CDR1 SEHNR, CDR2 FQNEAQ (reference sequence). V lost 5 bases, J lost 6 bases, and 13 bases lay in between. The CDR3 sequence is 14 residues long.

This sequence joins TRBV7-9 and TRBJ2-3; the match to TRBD2 covers 8 bases. This CDR3 has 16 amino acids. V dropped 5 bases and J dropped 0; count of bases not matched to a gene: 7. Germline CDR1 and CDR2: SEHNR and FQNEAQ (reference sequence). In DNA, the CDR3 is TGTGCCAGCAGCCTATACATAGCGGGGAGCACAGATACGCAGTATTTT. Its translation is CASSLYIAGSTDTQYF.

The V gene is TRBV15, the J gene TRBJ2-7; D may be TRBD1 (6 bases). Germline loops: CDR1 LNHNV, CDR2 YYDKDF (reference sequence). The CDR3 totals 15 residues. The germline V and J ends were trimmed by 0 bases and 3 bases, with 12 bases remaining between them. The DNA of the CDR3 is TGTGCCACCAGCAGAGACCGGGACACGGGCTACGAGCAGTACTTC. Protein sequence: CATSRDRDTGYEQYF.

The chain combines TRBV13 with TRBJ1-3; no definite D call. Germline assignment: CDR1 PRHDT and CDR2 FYEKMQ (reference sequence). The CDR3 is 13 amino acids. V lost 3 bases, J lost 0 bases, and 3 bases lay in between. CDR3 bases: TGTGCCAGCAGCTTCGGCTCTGGAAACACCATATATTTT. Its translation is CASSFGSGNTIYF.

The V and J genes are TRBV19 and TRBJ2-2; D might be TRBD2 (6 bases). CDR3 length: 15 amino acids. Per germline, CDR1 LNHDA and CDR2 SQIVND (reference sequence). V was shortened by 5 bases and J by 2 bases, with 12 bases between the two germline ends. The CDR3 sequence is CASSVQGTNTGELFF. CDR3 nucleotides: TGTGCCAGTAGTGTGCAAGGGACTAACACCGGGGAGCTGTTTTTT.